These T cell receptor beta chains were read from a single sample in a study of response to subunit inactivated influenza vaccine. TCRdb processed the RT-PCR reads anew with MiXCR; each CDR3 protein has one entry. The data hold 500,000 or so distinct CDR3 sequences, with approximately 17% observed a single time. The sample in question was CD4+ T cells sorted from PBMCs, obtained roughly 24 months after vaccination. The origin of the receptors is a man between 50 and 75 years old who received an inactivated influenza vaccine. The CDR3 runs from the conserved cysteine through the conserved F or W. A D gene is named only where the DNA matches it firmly. Clone size is stated in some rows and not others, as once, few, many or a class when expanded.

clone_size: few
j_call: TRBJ2-1
v_call: TRBV6-5
d_call: -
cdr3_nt: TGTGCCAGCAGTTACTCGATATCTAGCGTTTCCTACAATGAGCAGTTCTTC
cdr3_aa: CASSYSISSVSYNEQFF

clone_size: few
j_call: TRBJ1-5
v_call: TRBV11-2
d_call: -
cdr3_nt: TGTGCCAGCAGCCGGGAGTTCAATCAGCCCCAGCATTTT
cdr3_aa: CASSREFNQPQHF

clone_size: many
j_call: TRBJ2-5
v_call: TRBV12-3/TRBV12-4
d_call: -
cdr3_nt: TGTGCCAGCAGTCCAACTTGGCGGGAGACCCAGTACTTC
cdr3_aa: CASSPTWRETQYF

clone_size: -
j_call: TRBJ1-6
v_call: TRBV6-1
d_call: TRBD1
cdr3_nt: TGTGCCAGCAGTAGGGTACAGGGGTTTTCACCCCTCCACTTT
cdr3_aa: CASSRVQGFSPLHF

clone_size: few
j_call: TRBJ2-1
v_call: TRBV7-2
d_call: TRBD2
cdr3_nt: TGTGCCAGCAGCTCGACTAGCGGGATCCACAATGAGCAGTTCTTC
cdr3_aa: CASSSTSGIHNEQFF

clone_size: -
j_call: TRBJ2-5
v_call: TRBV27
d_call: TRBD1
cdr3_nt: TGTGCCAGCAGTTTAAGGGCGGGCAGGGGGTTTCCGGGTGGAGAGACCCAGTACTTC
cdr3_aa: CASSLRAGRGFPGGETQYF

clone_size: few
j_call: TRBJ1-6
v_call: TRBV5-5
d_call: -
cdr3_nt: TGTGCCAGCAGCTTGACAGGACGTAATTCACCCCTCCACTTT
cdr3_aa: CASSLTGRNSPLHF

clone_size: -
j_call: TRBJ1-1
v_call: TRBV24-1
d_call: TRBD1
cdr3_nt: TGTGCCACCAGTCCTACAGGGGGCTGGGGCACTGAAGCTTTCTTT
cdr3_aa: CATSPTGGWGTEAFF

clone_size: -
j_call: TRBJ1-5
v_call: TRBV12-3/TRBV12-4
d_call: -
cdr3_nt: TGTGCCAGCAGTTTTGCTAGCAATCAGCCCCAGCATTTT
cdr3_aa: CASSFASNQPQHF

clone_size: many
j_call: TRBJ2-3
v_call: TRBV29-1
d_call: TRBD1
cdr3_nt: TGCAGCGTTGGGACAGGGGCGGTCACAGATACGCAGTATTTT
cdr3_aa: CSVGTGAVTDTQYF